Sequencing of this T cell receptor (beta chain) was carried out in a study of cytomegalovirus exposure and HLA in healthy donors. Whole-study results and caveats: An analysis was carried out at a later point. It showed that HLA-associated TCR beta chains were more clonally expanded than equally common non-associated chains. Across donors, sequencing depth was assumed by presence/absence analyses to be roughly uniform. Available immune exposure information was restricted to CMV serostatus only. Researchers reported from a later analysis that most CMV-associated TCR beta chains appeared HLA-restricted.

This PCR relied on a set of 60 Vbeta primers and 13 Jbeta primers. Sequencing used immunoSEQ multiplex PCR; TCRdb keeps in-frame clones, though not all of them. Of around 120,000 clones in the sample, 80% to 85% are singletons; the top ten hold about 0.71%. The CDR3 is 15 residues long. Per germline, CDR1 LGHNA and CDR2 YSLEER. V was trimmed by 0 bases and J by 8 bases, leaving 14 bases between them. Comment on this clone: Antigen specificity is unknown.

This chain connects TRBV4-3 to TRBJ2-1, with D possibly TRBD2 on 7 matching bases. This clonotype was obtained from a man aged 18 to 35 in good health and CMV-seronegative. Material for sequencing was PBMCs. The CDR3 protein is CASSQEGGHIYEQFF. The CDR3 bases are TGCGCCAGCAGCCAAGAGGGGGGGCATATTTATGAGCAGTTCTTC.